This entry lists 13 T cell receptor beta chains sequenced from one sample in a study of monozygotic twins with inflammatory bowel disease. TCRdb reworked the 5' RACE reads into one entry per CDR3 protein, no DNA. The table lists 300,000 to 350,000 distinct CDR3 sequences. Sequenced material: blood. The source of these receptors is a human donor with ulcerative colitis or Crohn's disease, or a healthy co-twin of an affected twin (not recorded which).

The rearrangement joins TRBV29-1 to TRBJ1-5; the TRBD1 assignment by TCRdb is unverifiable without DNA. Germline values: CDR1 SQVTM, CDR2 ANQGSEA. The CDR3 contains 23 residues. CDR3 amino acids: CSPVNRSGPWAGGIVYLNQPQHF.

This chain connects TRBV7-9 to TRBJ1-1. The CDR3 extends over 15 amino acids. Germline V gene data show CDR1 as SEHNR and CDR2 as FQNEAQ (reference sequence). CDR3 in amino acids: CASSLAGREVAEAFF.

This chain connects TRBV19 to TRBJ2-5; TCRdb's assignment of TRBD2 cannot be checked, as there is no DNA. The CDR3 has 15 residues. Germline CDR1 is LNHDA and CDR2 is SQIVND (reference sequence). CDR3 sequence: CASSWTSGRRETQYF.

The rearrangement links TRBV5-1 to TRBJ2-1; TCRdb selects TRBD2, and the lack of DNA leaves this call unchecked. The CDR3 covers 15 residues. CDR1 SGHRS and CDR2 YFSETQ come from the germline V gene. CDR3 region: CASSSWGGLNNEQFF.

The chain joins TRBV9 to TRBJ2-1. CDR3 length: 11 amino acids. Germline V gives CDR1 SGDLS, CDR2 YYNGEE. The chain's CDR3 is CASSVSSEQFF.

The chain uses TRBV4-3 and TRBJ1-2; the TCRdb call, TRBD1, lacks DNA for checking. Germline V gene data show CDR1 as LGHNA and CDR2 as YSLEER. The CDR3 sequence is 15 residues long. The CDR3 loop reads CASSPQAQGTYGYTF.

The V gene is TRBV7-2, the J gene TRBJ2-3; TCRdb picks TRBD2, but there is no DNA to check that call. The CDR3 is 17 amino acids. CDR1 is SGHTA, CDR2 FQGNSA, per germline. The CDR3 loop reads CASSLNPTSGGADTQYF.

The chain employs TRBV6-5 and TRBJ2-1; the D gene TCRdb calls, TRBD1, cannot be checked with no DNA. There are 16 residues in the CDR3. Germline lookup yields CDR1 MNHEY and CDR2 SVGAGI. The CDR3: CASSYSTGTGGNEQFF.

This chain joins TRBV6-1 and TRBJ2-3; with no DNA, the TCRdb D assignment of TRBD2 cannot be verified. The CDR3 runs 16 residues. Germline-derived CDR1 and CDR2 are MNHNS and SASEGT. The CDR3 here is CASSEALAGGPDTQYF.

V is TRBV28 and J is TRBJ2-5. Germline V gives CDR1 MDHEN, CDR2 SYDVKM. CDR3 length: 12 residues. The CDR3 loop reads CASGLTQETQYF.

CDR3 region: CASSLGGQAEAFF. The chain joins TRBV5-1 to TRBJ1-1. Germline V CDR1 and CDR2: SGHRS, YFSETQ. The CDR3 totals 13 residues.

V and J are TRBV2 and TRBJ2-5. The CDR3 is 11 amino acids. Germline CDR1 SNHLY, CDR2 FYNNEI. The CDR3 reads CASAASETQYF.

The chain employs TRBV12-3 or TRBV12-4 and TRBJ2-2; TCRdb designates TRBD1, a call that cannot be tested without DNA. The CDR3 consists of 17 residues. CDR3 sequence reads: CASSFWGAMANTGELFF.